The T cell receptor beta chain under discussion was sequenced for a study of OX40 agonist ivuxolimab in advanced cancers. Study-level background: With a range of roughly 20 to 85, age averaged roughly 61 years, and around 83% were male.

The data were produced by immunoSEQ multiplex PCR, yet TCRdb's version contains in-frame clones alone and is incomplete. The table lists about 58,000 clones, less than 85% of them singletons. Concerning this clone itself: Its specificity is not known.

Study observations and caveats: Some of the nonresponding patients also showed low levels of normalized T-cell clonal expansion. Partial responders at 0.1-3.0 mg/kg showed near-lowest clonal expansion.

The CDR3 is 16 residues long. Trimming at V came to 4 bases and at J to 5 bases, leaving 11 bases not matched to a gene. Germline V CDR1 and CDR2: SGHNT, YYREEE (reference sequence). This sequence joins TRBV5-4 and TRBJ2-2; 7 bases map to TRBD2. This TCR derives from an adult with an advanced solid tumor such as melanoma, head and neck, liver or kidney cancer. The material sequenced was CD4+ or CD8+ T cells sorted from blood, taken in a trial of the OX40 agonist ivuxolimab. The CDR3 region is CASSPGGAGITGELFF. CDR3 sequence (DNA): TGTGCCAGCAGCCCCGGAGGAGCGGGGATAACCGGGGAGCTGTTTTTT. The full variable domain, with the rest looked up from reference TRBV5-4 and TRBJ2-2, is ETGVTQSPTHLIKTRGQQVTLRCSSQSGHNTVSWYQQALGQGPQFIFQYYREEENGRGNFPPRFSGLQFPNYSSELNVNALELDDSALYLCASSPGGAGITGELFFGEGSRLTVL.